One and the same sample provided the 18 T cell receptor beta chains below, sequenced in a study of T-cell memory formation after mild COVID-19. One entry per CDR3 protein results from TCRdb running MiXCR on the 5' RACE reads. Counted here are a few hundred thousand distinct CDR3 sequences, around 26% occurring once; the ten biggest clones make up more than 9.5%. Sequencing was performed on PBMCs or a T cell subset sorted from them (not recorded which). The source of these receptors is an adult woman who had mild COVID-19 (a few samples of this study predate the infection). Cell type and time point are not known.

This clonotype has just a few counts. V gene TRBV4-1 combines with J gene TRBJ2-5; D is perhaps TRBD1 or TRBD2 (5 bases each). Per germline, CDR1 MGHRA and CDR2 YSYEKL. CDR3 length: 16 residues. Trimming cost V 5 bases and J 5 bases, with 21 bases left between them. Here the CDR3 DNA reads TGCGCCAGCAGCGTAGGGATGGGGGAAATACGGGAGACCCAGTACTTC. Its translation: CASSVGMGEIRETQYF.

J is TRBJ1-1 and V is TRBV7-9; 7 positions match TRBD1. From germline, CDR1 is SEHNR and CDR2 FQNEAQ (reference sequence). The CDR3 totals 15 residues. Unmatched junction bases numbered 6, after V lost 4 bases and J lost 1 base. The DNA for the CDR3 is TGTGCCAGCAGCTCCCGACAGGGAAAGAACACTGAAGCTTTCTTT. Its protein is CASSSRQGKNTEAFF.

This clonotype was seen once. This chain joins TRBV14 and TRBJ2-7; D is ambiguous. V lost 0 bases, J lost 2 bases, and 5 bases lay in between. The CDR3 covers 13 residues. CDR1 is SGHDN, CDR2 FVKESK, per germline. CDR3 region: CASSQEFTYEQYF. CDR3 DNA: TGTGCCAGCAGCCAAGAGTTTACCTACGAGCAGTACTTC.

This clonotype was seen ten or more times. The chain employs TRBV13 and TRBJ1-1; D remains unclear. The CDR3 has 16 residues. V lost 0 bases, J lost 1 base, and 12 bases lay in between. Germline V gene data show CDR1 as PRHDT and CDR2 as FYEKMQ (reference sequence). CDR3 DNA: TGTGCCAGCAGCTTAGGCTGGGTAGGGTGGAACACTGAAGCTTTCTTT. Residues: CASSLGWVGWNTEAFF. The whole variable domain, filled in from reference TRBV13 and TRBJ1-1, reads AAGVIQSPRHLIKEKRETATLKCYPIPRHDTVYWYQQGPGQDPQFLISFYEKMQSDKGSIPDRFSAQQFSDYHSELNMSSLELGDSALYFCASSLGWVGWNTEAFFGQGTRLTVV.

V usage is TRBV5-1 and J usage is TRBJ1-3; 7 nucleotides align to TRBD1. This CDR3 is built from 16 residues. The J segment lost 3 bases and the V segment lost 0 bases, leaving 6 bases of the junction unmatched. Germline V gives CDR1 SGHRS, CDR2 YFSETQ. The CDR3 DNA follows: TGCGCCAGCAGCTTGGCCGGGACAGATTTTGGAAACACCATATATTTT. Translated, it gives CASSLAGTDFGNTIYF.

This chain uses TRBV4-1 with TRBJ2-7; D is perhaps TRBD1 or TRBD2 (5 bases each). V was trimmed by 3 bases and J by 3 bases, leaving 15 bases between them. There are 15 residues in the CDR3. Germline V lookup: CDR1 MGHRA, CDR2 YSYEKL. The CDR3 nucleotides are TGCGCCAGCAGCCAGGTGAGGGGCCTAAACTACGAGCAGTACTTC. It is translated as CASSQVRGLNYEQYF.

Only a few counts were recorded for this clonotype. This chain connects TRBV5-1 to TRBJ2-5; 8 positions agree with TRBD1. This CDR3 comprises 14 residues. The germline V gene has CDR1 SGHRS and CDR2 YFSETQ. The V and J ends lost 0 bases and 4 bases, in that order; junction bases with no gene match: 2. DNA of the CDR3: TGCGCCAGCAGCTTGGAAGGGACAGGAGAGACCCAGTACTTC. Residues: CASSLEGTGETQYF.

This clonotype was seen a few times. The chain has TRBV7-6 and TRBJ2-3, with 8 bases identical to TRBD1. The junction had 3 bases not matched to a gene; V was cut back by 5 bases and J by 2 bases. Germline V gene sequence: CDR1 SGHVS, CDR2 FNYEAQ. The CDR3 is 14 amino acids. Here the CDR3 DNA reads TGTGCCAGCAGCCCGGACAGGGACACAGATACGCAGTATTTT. Protein product: CASSPDRDTDTQYF.

This clonotype has just a few counts. CDR3 bases: TGCGCCAGCAGCTTCGGGAGCGGCGGCTACACCTTC. It is translated as CASSFGSGGYTF. The J gene is TRBJ1-2, the V gene TRBV5-1, with D unresolved. Trimming stripped 2 bases from V and 8 bases from J, with 10 bases between. This CDR3 is 12 amino acids long. CDR1 SGHRS and CDR2 YFSETQ come from the germline V gene.

The J gene is TRBJ2-7, the V gene TRBV27, with 9 bases fitting TRBD2. V shed 5 bases, J shed 0 bases, and the junction held 5 bases outside the gene matches. Per the germline V gene, CDR1 is MNHEY and CDR2 is SMNVEV (reference sequence). CDR3 length equals 15 residues. CDR3 DNA sequence: TGTGCCAGCAGTAGCCCGACTAGCGGCTCCTACGAGCAGTACTTC. Translating it yields CASSSPTSGSYEQYF.

This clonotype was found a few times. The chain couples TRBV25-1 to TRBJ2-2; D is perhaps TRBD1 or TRBD2 (6 bases each). Germline loops: CDR1 MGHDK, CDR2 SYGVNS. CDR3 length: 13 amino acids. V gave up 8 bases and J gave up 4 bases, with 11 bases separating them. The CDR3 loop reads CASGGPGTGELFF. Written as DNA, the CDR3 is TGTGCCAGCGGGGGGCCGGGCACCGGGGAGCTGTTTTTT.

The V and J genes are TRBV6-2 or TRBV6-3 and TRBJ2-7, with TRBD2 as a possible D gene (6 bases). Germline assignment: CDR1 MNHEY and CDR2 SVGEGT. The CDR3 is made up of 13 amino acids. Trimming cost V 4 bases and J 6 bases, with 13 bases left between them. The CDR3 region has the DNA TGTGCCAGCAGTTTCCTTAGGGGAGGCGAGCAGTACTTC. This translates into CASSFLRGGEQYF.

This chain connects TRBV6-1 to TRBJ2-1; 9 bases are a match to TRBD2. There are 15 residues in the CDR3. Losses at the gene ends were 7 bases for V and 1 base for J; bases not matched to a gene: 5. Germline V gives CDR1 MNHNS, CDR2 SASEGT. The CDR3 DNA reads as TGTGCCAGCAACTCCCTAGCGGGATCCTACAATGAGCAGTTCTTC. Translated, it gives CASNSLAGSYNEQFF.

CDR3 in amino acids: CASSDPGQGMWYEQYF. In nucleotides, the CDR3 is TGTGCCAGCAGCGACCCGGGACAGGGGATGTGGTACGAGCAGTACTTC. The J gene is TRBJ2-7, the V gene TRBV6-4; 10 positions agree with TRBD1. Trimming cost V 6 bases and J 4 bases; bases outside gene matches: 12. The CDR3 sequence is 16 residues long. Germline-derived CDR1 and CDR2 are MRHNA and SNTAGT.

The chain combines TRBV29-1 with TRBJ1-1; D ambiguous. Between the trimmed V and J ends, which lost 7 bases and 7 bases, there was a span of 7 bases. The length of the CDR3 is 9 residues. Germline V gene data show CDR1 as SQVTM and CDR2 as ANQGSEA. The CDR3 is CSAGVEAFF. The CDR3 DNA reads as TGCAGCGCTGGGGTTGAAGCTTTCTTT. Full variable domain (outside the CDR3, taken from reference TRBV29-1 and TRBJ1-1): SAVISQKPSRDICQRGTSLTIQCQVDSQVTMMFWYRQQPGQSLTLIATANQGSEATYESGFVIDKFPISRPNLTFSTLTVSNMSPEDSSIYLCSAGVEAFFGQGTRLTVV.

The chain is built from TRBV9 and TRBJ2-7; D might be TRBD1 (5 bases). The CDR3 is made up of 13 amino acids. With 4 bases removed from V and 6 bases from J, the gap between germline ends came to 14 bases. The germline gives CDR1 SGDLS, CDR2 YYNGEE. The CDR3 spells CASSSPGQGEQYF. CDR3 coding DNA: TGTGCCAGCAGCTCCCCCGGTCAGGGCGAGCAGTACTTC.

This chain uses TRBV12-3 or TRBV12-4 with TRBJ2-7; 10 nucleotides agree with TRBD2. Trimming cost V 3 bases and J 6 bases; bases outside gene matches: 8. This CDR3 comprises 15 residues. The CDR3: CASSFNIAGGLEQYF. DNA for the CDR3: TGTGCCAGCAGTTTTAATATAGCGGGGGGCCTCGAGCAGTACTTC.

This clonotype was detected only a few times. The chain employs TRBV5-1 and TRBJ2-5, with D uncertain. V lost 1 base and J lost 3, with 4 bases in between. There are 12 residues in the CDR3. Germline assignment: CDR1 SGHRS and CDR2 YFSETQ. Here the CDR3 reads CASSLSEETQYF. CDR3 nucleotides: TGCGCCAGCAGCTTGTCCGAAGAGACCCAGTACTTC.